Shown below are 2 T cell receptor beta chains from a single sample sequenced in a study of cytomegalovirus exposure and HLA in healthy donors. This PCR relied on a set of 60 Vbeta primers and 13 Jbeta primers. Data came from immunoSEQ multiplex PCR; TCRdb stores just in-frame clones and leaves some out. Of roughly 150,000 clones listed, around 10% were seen once; the top ten hold around 1.9%. Sequenced material: PBMCs. These receptors came from a male donor in good health and CMV-seronegative.

This chain links TRBV14 with TRBJ2-1, with TRBD2 matching over 11 bases. V dropped 1 base and J dropped 0; count of bases not matched to a gene: 11. There are 20 residues in the CDR3. Germline values: CDR1 SGHDN, CDR2 FVKESK. In DNA, the CDR3 is TGTGCCAGCAGCCAAGGAGCTAGCGGGGGGTCCGCGAGCTCCTACAATGAGCAGTTCTTC. Protein product: CASSQGASGGSASSYNEQFF.

This clone was seen only a few times. The gene calls are TRBV5-1 and TRBJ2-5; maybe TRBD1 (6 bases). The V end lost 5 bases, the J end lost 3 bases, and 17 bases lay between the germline ends. The germline V gene encodes CDR1 SGHRS and CDR2 YFSETQ. The length of the CDR3 is 15 residues. The CDR3 region has the DNA TGCGCCAGCAGGTCCACCGGGACACAAGAAGAGACCCAGTACTTC. This translates into CASRSTGTQEETQYF.